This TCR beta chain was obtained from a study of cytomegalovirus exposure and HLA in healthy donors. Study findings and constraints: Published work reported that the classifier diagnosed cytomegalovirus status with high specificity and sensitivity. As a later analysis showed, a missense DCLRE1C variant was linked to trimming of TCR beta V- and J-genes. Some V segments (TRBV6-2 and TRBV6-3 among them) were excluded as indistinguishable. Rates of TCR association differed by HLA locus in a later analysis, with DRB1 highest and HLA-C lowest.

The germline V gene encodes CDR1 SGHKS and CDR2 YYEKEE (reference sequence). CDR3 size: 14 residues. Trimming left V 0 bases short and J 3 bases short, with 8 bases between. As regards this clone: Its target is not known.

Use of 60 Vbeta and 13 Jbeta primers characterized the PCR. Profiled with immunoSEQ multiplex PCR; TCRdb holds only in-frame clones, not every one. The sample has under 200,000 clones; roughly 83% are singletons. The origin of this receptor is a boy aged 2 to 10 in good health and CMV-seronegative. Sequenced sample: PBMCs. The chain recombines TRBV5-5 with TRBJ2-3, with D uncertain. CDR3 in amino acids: CASSLVSGTDTQYF. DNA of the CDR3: TGTGCCAGCAGCTTGGTGTCGGGTACAGATACGCAGTATTTT.